A single TCR beta chain is shown here with its context. Antigen specificity is unknown. This record comes from a study of Ad26.COV2.S vaccination and SARS-CoV-2 variants. At the level of the study: Into the muscle, Ad26.COV2.S was dosed once or twice, 56 days apart. The study's findings and limits: There was reportedly substantial breadth in spike-specific CD8+ and CD4+ T cell responses after vaccination. Vaccinees showed greater spike-specific TCR breadth than placebo recipients.

Repertoires were generated with immunoSEQ multiplex PCR, while TCRdb's copy carries only in-frame clones and drops some. The profile covers some 410,000 clones, with about 90% appearing a single time and over 1.5% taken by the ten largest. This CDR3 contains 14 residues. Trimming removed 0 bases at V and 5 bases at J, with 8 bases between. Germline CDR1 MNHNS, CDR2 SASEGT. This sample's treatment: around 19 received Ad26.COV2.S at low or high dose, single or two shots; 5 received placebo; per-sample allocation not given. Day 63 after the first vaccine or placebo injection was the time point for sampling.

Sequences were derived from peripheral blood, sampled in a trial of Ad26.COV2.S vaccine versus placebo. This sequence was found in a person between 18 and 60 years old who received the Ad26.COV2.S COVID-19 vaccine or a placebo. The V gene is TRBV6-1, the J gene TRBJ1-5; D not certain. CDR3 amino acids: CASSEAQSHQPQHF. DNA for the CDR3: TGTGCCAGCAGTGAAGCCCAATCACATCAGCCCCAGCATTTT.